The clone carrying this T cell receptor (beta chain) was detected only a few times. Its antigen is undetermined. The source of the sample is a study of naive and memory T cell subsets. Study-wide results and caveats: Gini index rose across naive, CM, EM and EMRA in CD4 and CD8. A clonotype means one alpha or beta sequence, not an alpha/beta pair.

The trim removed 4 bases at V and 1 base at J, leaving 4 bases unmatched. The V gene's germline CDR1 is SGHRS and CDR2 YFSETQ. This CDR3 spans 16 amino acids. The beta constant-region primer was an equimolar mix of two oligonucleotides covering TRBC1 and TRBC2. The ligated cDNA underwent four PCR rounds using SP2 and nested alpha and beta constant-region primers. An oligonucleotide with the SP2 primer and a 12-nucleotide UMI was ligated to the cDNA 3' end. TCRdb called the UMI-ligation and nested PCR reads again in MiXCR, with one record for every CDR3 protein. The sample consists of tens of thousands of distinct CDR3 sequences, around 18% of them appearing once.

Sequencing was performed on effector memory CD4+ T cells from blood. As for subset: effector memory, CD45RA- CD27-. This TCR came from a human donor in good health. The genes are TRBV5-1 and TRBJ2-4, with TRBD2 matching 11 bases. The CDR3 spells CASSPTSGVAKNIQYF. The CDR3 DNA is TGCGCCAGCAGCCCGACTAGCGGGGTTGCCAAAAACATTCAGTACTTC.